The 5 T cell receptor beta chains below were found in one sample sequenced in a study of blood T cells in healthy people across ages. The authors ran a second PCR of 7 to 11 cycles using a sample-barcoded 5' primer and a J-beta primer mix. MiXCR, run by TCRdb on the 5' RACE reads, gives a single entry per CDR3 protein. The profile covers 600,000 to 800,000 distinct CDR3 sequences, with around 52% appearing a single time and 13% taken by the ten largest. Sequenced: blood. The receptor source for this set is a woman older than 75 in good health.

As DNA, the CDR3 is TGCGCCAGCTCTGGGGACAGGGGAAATGGCTACACCTTC. Protein sequence: CASSGDRGNGYTF. V gene TRBV5-1 combines with J gene TRBJ1-2; 10 nucleotides line up with TRBD1. The CDR3 has 13 residues. Per the germline V gene, CDR1 is SGHRS and CDR2 is YFSETQ. V shed 7 bases, J shed 6 bases, and the junction held 6 bases outside the gene matches.

Concerning this clonotype: A junction end diverges from the germline sequence, so it may reflect a read error. The rearrangement uses TRBV5-1 and TRBJ1-1; TRBD1 is a possible D gene (5 bases). The CDR3 totals 15 residues. CDR1 is SGHRS, CDR2 YFSETQ, per germline. CDR3 protein: CASRLGQPMNTEAFF. The CDR3 coding sequence is TGCGCCAGCAGGTTGGGGCAGCCTATGAACACTGAAGCTTTCTTT.

This chain connects TRBV6-5 to TRBJ2-4; D unresolved. The J call may not be correct, given that the DNA end is closer to TRBJ2-7. In germline, CDR1 is MNHEY, CDR2 SVGAGI. The CDR3 sequence is 11 residues long. CDR3 residues: CATQDRYEQYF. Here the CDR3 DNA reads TGTGCCACCCAGGACCGCTACGAGCAGTACTTC.

The chain recombines TRBV4-3 with TRBJ2-5, with 7 bases matching TRBD1. The J call may be mistaken, given a closer DNA end match to TRBJ2-7. This CDR3 region has 14 residues. Germline V gene data show CDR1 as LGHNA and CDR2 as YSLEER. The chain's CDR3 is CASSQDRGYYEQYF. CDR3 nucleotide sequence: TGCGCCAGCAGCCAAGACAGGGGGTACTACGAGCAGTACTTC.

This clonotype was seen once. An end of the junction does not agree with germline; a read error may underlie this. V and J are TRBV4-1 and TRBJ2-5, with D possibly matching TRBD1 (5 bases). CDR1 and CDR2 from the germline V gene are MGHRA and YSYEKL. The CDR3 sequence is 14 residues long. The CDR3, as DNA: TGCGCCGGCAGCCAAGATGGGGCCCAAGAGACCCAGTACTTC. It is translated as CAGSQDGAQETQYF.